Reported below is one T cell receptor (beta chain). These data belong to a study of cytomegalovirus exposure and HLA in healthy donors. Germline V gene sequence: CDR1 LNHNV, CDR2 YYDKDF (reference sequence). Deletions cut 2 bases from V and 2 bases from J, with 9 bases between. The CDR3 is made up of 14 amino acids. Use of 60 Vbeta and 13 Jbeta primers characterized the PCR. The data were produced by immunoSEQ multiplex PCR, yet TCRdb's version contains in-frame clones alone and is incomplete. The sample has 150,000 to 200,000 clones, about 83% seen once. The V call is TRBV15, the J call TRBJ1-2; D is unresolved. This TCR was recovered from a woman aged 25 to 39 in good health and CMV-seronegative. The source material was PBMCs. The CDR3 loop is CATSRSDGNYGYTF. The DNA for the CDR3 is TGTGCCACCAGCAGATCCGACGGGAACTATGGCTACACCTTC.